The clone carrying this T cell receptor beta chain was seen more than once but under ten times. Its antigen is as yet unknown. The data are from a study of human T cells and chemical hapten exposure. Study findings and constraints: The count of PT1 expanded TCRs correlated positively with patch test score. The number of TCRs above 1 in 1000 frequency did not change after DPC sensitization.

This CDR3 has 14 residues. Germline-derived CDR1 and CDR2 are LNHDA and SQIVND (reference sequence). V was cut by 7 bases and J by 6 bases, with 18 bases left in between. As to time point: patch test 1, 2 weeks after DPC sensitization. Noted treatment: therapeutic diphenylcyclopropenone sensitization with weekly scalp DPC. The authors' total RNA extraction used unfractionated whole blood. Suited to DPC and affected by alopecia, the donors ranged from 18 to 70 years old. Source study methods: Sample-level TCR yields exhibited a median of approximately 88,000, with a range of roughly 23,224 to 750,000. TCRdb re-derived calls from the RACE reads in MiXCR, one entry per CDR3 protein. TCRdb's processing, not the study's, gives the V and J calls here. The table lists over 35,000 distinct CDR3 sequences, about 4% of them singletons.

Sequenced here: whole blood, sampled in connection with sensitization to the hapten diphenylcyclopropenone (DPC). The source of this sequence is a man aged 45-65 years with alopecia areata. Some clones in this sample may be carry-over from other donors' samples. The chain joins TRBV19 to TRBJ2-5; D may be TRBD1 (7 bases). CDR3 region: CASIDTAGGKTQYF. DNA for the CDR3: TGTGCCAGTATCGACACTGCAGGGGGGAAGACCCAGTACTTC.